This T cell receptor (beta chain) was sequenced in a study of blood T cell repertoires in COVID-19. Study-wide background: Whether acute or convalescent, the COVID-19 samples came from the United States, Italy and Spain. Sample material is recorded as cDNA or gDNA derived from T cells, B-cell-depleted T cells, or PBMCs.

This CDR3 region has 13 residues. V was clipped by 6 bases and J by 4 bases, with 12 bases between them. In the authors' methods: Nucleated cell number was recorded as an estimate derived from reference gene primer amplification. Method: immunoSEQ multiplex PCR; TCRdb's copy keeps in-frame clones and lacks some. The DNA gave D and trimming, while V, J and clone size come from that table. This sample has about 200,000 clones; approximately 90% occur once, and the top ten carry 15% to 20%. Sequenced material: peripheral blood. This chain joins TRBV12-3 or TRBV12-4 and TRBJ1-2, with D unclear. The clonotype was recovered from a man over 45 with COVID-19, enrolled during active disease. This chain's CDR3 is CASSRGIIYGYTF. In DNA, the CDR3 is TGTGCCAGCAGCCGGGGAATCATCTATGGCTACACCTTC.